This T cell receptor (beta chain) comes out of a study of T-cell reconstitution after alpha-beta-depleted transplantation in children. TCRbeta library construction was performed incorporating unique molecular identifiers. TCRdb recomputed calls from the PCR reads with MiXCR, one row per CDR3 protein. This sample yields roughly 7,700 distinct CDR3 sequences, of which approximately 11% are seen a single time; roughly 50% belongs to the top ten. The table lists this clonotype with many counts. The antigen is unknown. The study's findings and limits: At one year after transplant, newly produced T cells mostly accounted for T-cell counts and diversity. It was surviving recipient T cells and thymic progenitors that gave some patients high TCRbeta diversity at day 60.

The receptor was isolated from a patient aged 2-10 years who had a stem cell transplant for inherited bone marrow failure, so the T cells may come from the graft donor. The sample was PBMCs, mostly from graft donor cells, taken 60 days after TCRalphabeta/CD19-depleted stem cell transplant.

CDR3 coding DNA: TGCAGTGCTAGCCCCATCCCGGGACAGAAAAACATTCAGTACTTC. Amino acids: CSASPIPGQKNIQYF. J is TRBJ2-4 and V is TRBV20-1; TRBD1 matches 7 bases. The CDR3 has 15 residues. Per the germline V gene, CDR1 is DFQATT and CDR2 is SNEGSKA (reference sequence). J lost 4 bases, V lost 3 bases, and 9 bases had no gene match.